The 15 T cell receptor beta chains below come from one sample, sequenced in a study of T cells in Graves' hyperthyroidism and ophthalmopathy. What was amplified from RNA transcripts were TCR beta CDR3 regions. With the HTBI primer set, the TCR CDR3 went through a first round of RT-PCR. TCRdb re-called the multiplex PCR reads with MiXCR, one entry per CDR3 protein. The sample has about 380,000 distinct CDR3 sequences, about 15% seen once. Sequences were obtained from blood. These receptors were taken from a woman aged 60 to 75 with Graves' hyperthyroidism.

A word on this clonotype: Because the CDR3's place on the DNA is in doubt, the DNA is left out and the CDR3 is given as listed by TCRdb. This sequence joins TRBV5-8 and TRBJ2-7; TRBD1 is the table's D call, not checked against the DNA. Germline CDR1 SGHTS, CDR2 YDEGEE. Both ends counted, the CDR3 spans 15 residues. The CDR3 loop is CASSLVGTGSYEQHF.

This clonotype was seen many times. This chain connects TRBV3-1 to TRBJ1-2; D gene ambiguous. CDR1 is LGHDT and CDR2 is YNNKEL in the germline V gene (reference sequence). The CDR3 covers 15 residues. Trimming stripped 3 bases from V and 4 bases from J, with 15 bases between. The CDR3 DNA is TGTGCCAGCAGCCAGCTCAGTGGAGGCGGCTATGGCTACACCTTC. Its protein product is CASSQLSGGGYGYTF.

This clonotype was observed a handful of times. The J gene is TRBJ2-1, the V gene TRBV6-1, with D unresolved. V shed 6 bases and J shed 7 bases, with 13 bases lying between them. CDR1 MNHNS and CDR2 SASEGT come from the germline V gene. This CDR3 has 13 amino acids. CDR3 residues: CASSPRPVNEQFF. As DNA, the CDR3 is TGTGCCAGCAGCCCGCGACCTGTGAATGAGCAGTTCTTC.

This clonotype has a handful of counts. The chain is built from TRBV2 and TRBJ2-3; 12 bases match TRBD2. CDR1 is SNHLY and CDR2 is FYNNEI in the germline V gene. The J segment lost 2 bases and the V segment lost 3 bases, leaving 12 bases of the junction unmatched. CDR3 length: 19 residues. In DNA form, the CDR3 reads TGTGCCAGCAGTGACTGGGGACTAGCGGGCACTTCCTCCACAGATACGCAGTATTTT. It is translated as CASSDWGLAGTSSTDTQYF.

This clonotype was seen only a few times. This may be a read error: a much more frequent sequence differs by one nucleotide. The rearrangement links TRBV20-1 to TRBJ1-1; no definite D call. Germline loops: CDR1 DFQATT, CDR2 SNEGSKA (reference sequence). CDR3 length: 14 amino acids. V lost 1 base to trimming and J lost 8 bases, with 17 bases between them. CDR3 coding DNA: TGCAGTGCTAGAGGGTCCCTGGGCCCAAGCGAAGCTTTCTTT. Its protein is CSARGSLGPSEAFF.

V gene TRBV29-1 combines with J gene TRBJ2-4; D perhaps matches TRBD1 (5 bases). The CDR3 is 14 amino acids. CDR1 and CDR2 from the germline V gene are SQVTM and ANQGSEA. The V gene lost 6 bases and the J gene lost 5 bases, with 17 bases spanning the gap. CDR3 loop: CSVSDSVTENIQYF. The CDR3 nucleotides read TGCAGCGTCTCAGACAGTGTAACCGAAAACATTCAGTACTTC.

This clonotype was seen a handful of times. The CDR3 loop reads CASSEAGGRAAGELFF. CDR3 nucleotide sequence: TGTGCCAGCAGTGAAGCCGGCGGGAGGGCCGCCGGGGAGCTGTTTTTT. This chain links TRBV6-1 with TRBJ2-2; 9 nucleotides line up with TRBD2. CDR3 length: 16 residues. CDR1 is MNHNS and CDR2 is SASEGT in the germline V gene. V lost 0 bases and J lost 6; bases outside the gene matches: 5.

V usage is TRBV7-9 and J usage is TRBJ1-2; D not resolved. Germline V gene lookup returns CDR1 SEHNR and CDR2 FQNEAQ (reference sequence). V was trimmed by 2 bases and J by 4 bases, leaving 17 bases between them. The CDR3 totals 16 residues. Here the CDR3 reads CASSLFPQAVVYGYTF. The CDR3 bases are TGTGCCAGCAGCTTATTCCCGCAGGCCGTGGTCTATGGCTACACCTTC.

In the case of this clonotype: It may be a read error: a sequence one base away is much more abundant. The V gene is TRBV28, the J gene TRBJ1-2; tentative D call: TRBD1 (5 bases). V lost 6 bases and J 10 bases, leaving 12 bases between the germline ends. In germline, CDR1 is MDHEN, CDR2 SYDVKM. The CDR3 spans 11 residues. The CDR3 here is CASSPDSHYTF. CDR3 bases: TGTGCCAGCAGCCCCGACAGCCACTACACCTTC.

The V call is TRBV2, the J call TRBJ2-5, with 11 bases fitting TRBD2. CDR3 length: 13 residues. Germline trimming cut 10 bases from V and 3 bases from J; bases unmatched to any gene: 4. Germline V gene data show CDR1 as SNHLY and CDR2 as FYNNEI. For the CDR3, the DNA is TGTGCCAACAGACTAGCGGGAAAAGAGACCCAGTACTTC. It codes for CANRLAGKETQYF.

This clonotype was seen only a few times. This rearrangement joins TRBV6-1 to TRBJ1-3; D unclear. With 5 bases removed from V and 0 bases from J, the gap between germline ends came to 14 bases. From germline, CDR1 is MNHNS and CDR2 SASEGT. The CDR3 contains 16 residues. The CDR3 DNA is TGTGCCAGCAGTCTTCGCCAGGATAGCTCTGGAAACACCATATATTTT. Amino acid sequence: CASSLRQDSSGNTIYF.

This clonotype has a count of ten or more. The chain carries TRBV4-1 and TRBJ2-1, with 14 bases matching TRBD2. Germline CDR1 reads MGHRA; CDR2 reads YSYEKL. With V trimmed by 0 bases and J by 3 bases, 7 bases remained unmatched. The length of the CDR3 is 19 residues. The CDR3 sequence: CASSQEPGLAGGYYNEQFF. The DNA of the CDR3 is TGCGCCAGCAGCCAAGAGCCAGGACTAGCGGGAGGATACTACAATGAGCAGTTCTTC.

This clonotype was counted many times. This rearrangement joins TRBV28 to TRBJ2-3; no clear D gene. This CDR3 is built from 12 residues. Germline V gives CDR1 MDHEN, CDR2 SYDVKM. The germline V and J ends were trimmed by 5 bases and 4 bases, with 7 bases remaining between them. Written as DNA, the CDR3 is TGTGCCAGCAGTACGCTAGCAGATACGCAGTATTTT. Protein sequence: CASSTLADTQYF.

This clonotype was picked up a small number of times. The gene calls are TRBV7-9 and TRBJ2-7; D may be TRBD2 (6 bases). In germline, CDR1 is SEHNR, CDR2 FQNEAQ (reference sequence). The CDR3 extends over 13 amino acids. V was cut by 6 bases and J by 3 bases, with 12 bases left in between. Here the CDR3 reads CASRTGRHYEQYF. In nucleotides, the CDR3 is TGTGCCAGCAGGACCGGGAGACACTACGAGCAGTACTTC.

This clonotype was counted between two and nine times. The CDR3 coding sequence is TGTGCCAGCTCACCTGGGATCAGCGACGAGCAGTACTTC. Protein sequence: CASSPGISDEQYF. This chain links TRBV18 with TRBJ2-7; D unclear. Trimming stripped 3 bases from V and 5 bases from J, with 11 bases between. Germline loops: CDR1 KGHSH, CDR2 LQKENI. The CDR3 runs 13 residues.